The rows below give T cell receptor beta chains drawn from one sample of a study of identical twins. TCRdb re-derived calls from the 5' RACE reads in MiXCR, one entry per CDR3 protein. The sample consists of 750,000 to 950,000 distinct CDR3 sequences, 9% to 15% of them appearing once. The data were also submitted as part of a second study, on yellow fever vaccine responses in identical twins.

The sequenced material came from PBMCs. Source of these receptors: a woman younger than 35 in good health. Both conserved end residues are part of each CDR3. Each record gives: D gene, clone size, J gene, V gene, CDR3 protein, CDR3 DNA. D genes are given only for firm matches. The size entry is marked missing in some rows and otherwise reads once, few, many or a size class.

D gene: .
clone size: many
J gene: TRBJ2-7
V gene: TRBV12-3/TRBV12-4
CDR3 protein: CASSLAGVLLYEQYF
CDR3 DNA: TGTGCCAGCAGTTTAGCGGGGGTTCTTCTCTACGAGCAGTACTTC

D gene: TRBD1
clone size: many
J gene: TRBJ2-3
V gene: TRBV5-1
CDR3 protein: CASSFQRGTAKADTQYF
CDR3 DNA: TGCGCCAGCAGCTTCCAGAGGGGGACAGCGAAGGCAGATACGCAGTATTTT

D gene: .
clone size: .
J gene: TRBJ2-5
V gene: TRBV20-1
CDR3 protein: CSGYHQETQYF
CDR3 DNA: TGCAGTGGTTACCACCAAGAGACCCAGTACTTC

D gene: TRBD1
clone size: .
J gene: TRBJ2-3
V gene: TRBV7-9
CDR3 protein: CASSTPGQGLTDTQYF
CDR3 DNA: TGTGCCAGCAGCACGCCGGGACAGGGGTTGACAGATACGCAGTATTTT

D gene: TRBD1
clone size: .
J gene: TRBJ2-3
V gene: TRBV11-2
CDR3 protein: CASSHRDRATLADTQYF
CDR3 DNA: TGTGCCAGCAGCCACCGGGACAGGGCAACATTAGCGGATACGCAGTATTTT

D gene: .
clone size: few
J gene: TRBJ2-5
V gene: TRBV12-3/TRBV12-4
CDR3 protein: CASSFSGGLNGAQYF
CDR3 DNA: TGTGCCAGCAGTTTCTCCGGGGGCCTAAACGGGGCCCAGTACTTC

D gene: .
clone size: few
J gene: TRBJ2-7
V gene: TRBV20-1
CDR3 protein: CSARAGGTAKGEQYF
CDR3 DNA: TGCAGTGCTAGAGCGGGCGGAACAGCTAAGGGCGAGCAGTACTTC

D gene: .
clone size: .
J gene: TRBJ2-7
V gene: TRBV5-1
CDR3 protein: CASRTGTAYEQYF
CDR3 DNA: TGCGCCAGCAGAACCGGGACCGCCTACGAGCAGTACTTC

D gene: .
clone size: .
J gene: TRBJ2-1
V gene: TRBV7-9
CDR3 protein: CASSTAYEQFF
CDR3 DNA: TGTGCCAGCAGCACAGCTTATGAGCAGTTCTTC

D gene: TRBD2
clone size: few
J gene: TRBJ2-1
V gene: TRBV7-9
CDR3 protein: CASSPTSGRVNEQFF
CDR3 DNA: TGTGCCAGCAGCCCTACTAGCGGGAGGGTCAATGAGCAGTTCTTC

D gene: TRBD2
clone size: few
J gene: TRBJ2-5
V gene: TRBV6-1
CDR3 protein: CASSPRGGAETQYF
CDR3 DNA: TGTGCCAGCAGCCCACGCGGGGGGGCTGAGACCCAGTACTTC

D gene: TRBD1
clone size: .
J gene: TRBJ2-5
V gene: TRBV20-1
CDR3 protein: CSARGGQGRRETQYF
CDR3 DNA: TGCAGTGCTAGAGGGGGACAGGGGCGGAGGGAGACCCAGTACTTC

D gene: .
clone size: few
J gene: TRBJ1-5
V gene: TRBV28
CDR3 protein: CASSRGPPNQPQHF
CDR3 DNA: TGTGCCAGCAGCAGGGGACCCCCCAATCAGCCCCAGCATTTT

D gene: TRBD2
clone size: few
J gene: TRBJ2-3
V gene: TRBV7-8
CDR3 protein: CASSLMASGGAMRDTQYF
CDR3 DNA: TGTGCCAGCAGCTTAATGGCTAGCGGGGGGGCGATGAGGGATACGCAGTATTTT

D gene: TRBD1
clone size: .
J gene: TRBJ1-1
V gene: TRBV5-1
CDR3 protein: CASSPSGLTGGRTEAFF
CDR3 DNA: TGCGCCAGCAGCCCTTCGGGCCTCACAGGGGGTCGGACTGAAGCTTTCTTT

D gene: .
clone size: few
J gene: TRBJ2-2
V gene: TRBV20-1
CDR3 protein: CSARDGSDTGELFF
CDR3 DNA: TGCAGTGCTAGAGACGGGAGTGACACCGGGGAGCTGTTTTTT